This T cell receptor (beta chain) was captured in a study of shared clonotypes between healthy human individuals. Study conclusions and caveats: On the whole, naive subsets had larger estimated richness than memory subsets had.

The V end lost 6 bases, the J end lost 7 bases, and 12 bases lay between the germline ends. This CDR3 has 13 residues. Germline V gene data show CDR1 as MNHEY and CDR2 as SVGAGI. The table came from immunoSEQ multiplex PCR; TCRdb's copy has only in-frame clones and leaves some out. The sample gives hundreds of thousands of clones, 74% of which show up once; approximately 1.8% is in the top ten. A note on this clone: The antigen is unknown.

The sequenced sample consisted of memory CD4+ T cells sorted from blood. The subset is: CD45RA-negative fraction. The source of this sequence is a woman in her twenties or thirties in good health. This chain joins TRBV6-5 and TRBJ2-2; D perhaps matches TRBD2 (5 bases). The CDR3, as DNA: TGTGCCAGCAGAAAACGGGATATCGGGGAGCTGTTTTTT. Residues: CASRKRDIGELFF.